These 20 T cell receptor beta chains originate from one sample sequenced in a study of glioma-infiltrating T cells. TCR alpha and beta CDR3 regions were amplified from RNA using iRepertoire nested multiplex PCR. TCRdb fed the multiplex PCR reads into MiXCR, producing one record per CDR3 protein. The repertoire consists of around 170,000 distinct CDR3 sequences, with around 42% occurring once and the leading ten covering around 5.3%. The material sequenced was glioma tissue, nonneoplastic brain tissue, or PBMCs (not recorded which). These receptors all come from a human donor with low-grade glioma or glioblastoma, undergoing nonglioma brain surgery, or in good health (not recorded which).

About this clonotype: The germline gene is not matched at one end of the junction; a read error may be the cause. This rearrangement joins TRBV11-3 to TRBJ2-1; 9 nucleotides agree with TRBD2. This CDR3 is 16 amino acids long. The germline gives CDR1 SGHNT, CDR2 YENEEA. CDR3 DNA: TGTGCCAGCAGCCTTGAAGCGGGAGGCGACTACGATGAGCAGTTCTTC. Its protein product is CASSLEAGGDYDEQFF.

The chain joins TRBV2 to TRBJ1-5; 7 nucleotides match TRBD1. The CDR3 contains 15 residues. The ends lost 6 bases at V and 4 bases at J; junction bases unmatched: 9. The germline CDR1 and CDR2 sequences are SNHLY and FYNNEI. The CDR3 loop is CASRNDRAPNQPQHF. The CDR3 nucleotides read TGTGCCAGCAGAAATGACAGGGCCCCGAATCAGCCCCAGCATTTT.

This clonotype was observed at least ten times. CDR3 protein: CATSDGDSSYTEAFF. The CDR3 DNA reads TGTGCCACCAGTGATGGCGACAGCTCTTACACTGAAGCTTTCTTT. This rearrangement joins TRBV24-1 to TRBJ1-1, with D perhaps TRBD1 (5 bases). Trimming cost V 3 bases and J 3 bases, with 13 bases left between them. The CDR3 is made up of 15 amino acids. The germline V gene has CDR1 KGHDR and CDR2 SFDVKD.

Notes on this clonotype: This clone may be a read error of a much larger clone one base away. DNA of the CDR3: TGCAGTCCTAGAACTCAGGAGGGAGGCCCCACAGATACGCAGTATTTT. The encoded protein is CSPRTQEGGPTDTQYF. V gene TRBV20-1 combines with J gene TRBJ2-3, with D possibly being TRBD2 (6 bases). The germline gives CDR1 DFQATT, CDR2 SNEGSKA (reference sequence). This CDR3 spans 16 amino acids.

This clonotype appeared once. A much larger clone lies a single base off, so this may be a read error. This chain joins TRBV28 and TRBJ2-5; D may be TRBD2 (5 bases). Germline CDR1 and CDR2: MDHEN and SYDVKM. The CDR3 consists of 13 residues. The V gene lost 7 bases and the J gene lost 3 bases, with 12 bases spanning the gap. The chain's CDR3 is CASILSEEETQYF. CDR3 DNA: TGTGCCAGCATCCTTAGCGAGGAAGAGACCCAGTACTTC.

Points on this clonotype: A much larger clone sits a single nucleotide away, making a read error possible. The CDR3 DNA reads as TGCAGTGCTTGGTCCGGGCGCAACCCAAGGGAGACCCAGTACTTC. Residues: CSAWSGRNPRETQYF. The V call is TRBV20-1, the J call TRBJ2-5; D ambiguous. Trimming stripped 5 bases from V and 5 bases from J, with 21 bases between. The CDR3 runs 15 residues. Germline CDR1 DFQATT, CDR2 SNEGSKA (reference sequence).

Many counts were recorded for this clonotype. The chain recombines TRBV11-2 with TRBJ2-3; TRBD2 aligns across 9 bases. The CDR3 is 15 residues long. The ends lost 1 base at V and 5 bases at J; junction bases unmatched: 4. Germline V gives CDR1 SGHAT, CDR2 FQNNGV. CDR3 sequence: CASSLVVAGEDTQYF. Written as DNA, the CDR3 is TGTGCCAGCAGCTTAGTCGTAGCGGGAGAAGATACGCAGTATTTT.

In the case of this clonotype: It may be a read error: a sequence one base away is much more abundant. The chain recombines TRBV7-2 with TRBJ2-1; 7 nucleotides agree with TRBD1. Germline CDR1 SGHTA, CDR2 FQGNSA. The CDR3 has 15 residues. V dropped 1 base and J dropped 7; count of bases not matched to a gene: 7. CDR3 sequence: CASSLGRGPRNEQFF. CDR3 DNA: TGTGCCAGCAGCTTAGGTAGGGGGCCTAGGAATGAGCAGTTCTTC.

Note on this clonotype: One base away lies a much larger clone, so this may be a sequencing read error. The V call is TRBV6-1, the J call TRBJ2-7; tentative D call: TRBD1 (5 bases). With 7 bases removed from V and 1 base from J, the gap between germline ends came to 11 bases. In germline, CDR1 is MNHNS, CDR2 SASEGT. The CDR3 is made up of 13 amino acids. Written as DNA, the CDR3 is TGTGCCAGCATGAACGACAGATCCTACGAGCAGTACTTC. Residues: CASMNDRSYEQYF.

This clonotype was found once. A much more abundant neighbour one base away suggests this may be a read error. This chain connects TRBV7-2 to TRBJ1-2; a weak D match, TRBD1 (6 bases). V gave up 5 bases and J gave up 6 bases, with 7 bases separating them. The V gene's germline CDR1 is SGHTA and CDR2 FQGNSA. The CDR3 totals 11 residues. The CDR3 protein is CASSQGNGYTF. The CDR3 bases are TGTGCCAGCAGCCAGGGGAATGGCTACACCTTC.

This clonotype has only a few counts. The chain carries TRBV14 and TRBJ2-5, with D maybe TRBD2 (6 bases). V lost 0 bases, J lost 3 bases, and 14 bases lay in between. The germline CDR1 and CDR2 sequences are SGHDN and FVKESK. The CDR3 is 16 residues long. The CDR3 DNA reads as TGTGCCAGCAGCCAAGATAGCGGACCGGGAGAAGAGACCCAGTACTTC. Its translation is CASSQDSGPGEETQYF.

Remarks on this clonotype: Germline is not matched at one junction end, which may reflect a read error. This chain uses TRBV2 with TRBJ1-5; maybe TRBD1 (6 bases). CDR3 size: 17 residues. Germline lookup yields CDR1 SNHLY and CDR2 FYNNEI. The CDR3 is CASSTLGGRNSNQPKHF. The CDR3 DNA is TGTGCCAGCAGTACCCTTGGGGGCAGAAATAGCAATCAGCCCAAGCATTTT.

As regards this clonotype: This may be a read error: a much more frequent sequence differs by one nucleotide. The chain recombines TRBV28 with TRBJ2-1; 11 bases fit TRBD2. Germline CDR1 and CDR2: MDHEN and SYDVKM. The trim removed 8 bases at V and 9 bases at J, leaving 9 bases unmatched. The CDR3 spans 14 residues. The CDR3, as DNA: TGTGCCAGCGGCATAACTAGCGGGAGAGGTGAGCAGTTCTTC. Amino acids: CASGITSGRGEQFF.

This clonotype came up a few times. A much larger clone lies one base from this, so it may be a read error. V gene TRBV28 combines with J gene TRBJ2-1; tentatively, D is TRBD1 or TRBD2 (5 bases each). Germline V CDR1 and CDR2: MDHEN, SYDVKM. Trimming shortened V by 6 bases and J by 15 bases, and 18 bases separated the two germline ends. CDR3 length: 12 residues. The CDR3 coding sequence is TGTGCCAGCAGGAGACTCCGGGACGTCTGGTTCTTC. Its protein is CASRRLRDVWFF.

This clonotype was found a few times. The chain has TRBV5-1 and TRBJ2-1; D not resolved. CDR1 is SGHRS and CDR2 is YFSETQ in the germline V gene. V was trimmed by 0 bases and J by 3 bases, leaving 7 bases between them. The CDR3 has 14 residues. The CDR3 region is CASSLANSYNEQFF. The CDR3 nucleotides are TGCGCCAGCAGCTTGGCTAACAGCTACAATGAGCAGTTCTTC.

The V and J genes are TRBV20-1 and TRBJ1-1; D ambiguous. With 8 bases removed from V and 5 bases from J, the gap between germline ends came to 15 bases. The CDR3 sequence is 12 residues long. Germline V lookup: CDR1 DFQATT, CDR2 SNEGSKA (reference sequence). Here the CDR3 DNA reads TGCAGTTCTACCGGGCTGGGGACTGAAGCTTTCTTT. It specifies CSSTGLGTEAFF.

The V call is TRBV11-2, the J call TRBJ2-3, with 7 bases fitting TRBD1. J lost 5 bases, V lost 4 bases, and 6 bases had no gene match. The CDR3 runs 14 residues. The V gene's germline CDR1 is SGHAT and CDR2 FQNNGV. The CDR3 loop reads CASSSRGLRDTQYF. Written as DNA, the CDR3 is TGTGCCAGCAGCTCGAGGGGGCTTCGAGATACGCAGTATTTT.

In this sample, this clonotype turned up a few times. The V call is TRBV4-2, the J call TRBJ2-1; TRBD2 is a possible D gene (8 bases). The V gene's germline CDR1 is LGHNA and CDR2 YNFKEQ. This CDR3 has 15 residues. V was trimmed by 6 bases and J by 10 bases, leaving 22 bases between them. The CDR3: CASSLTGGGQWEQFF. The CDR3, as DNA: TGTGCCAGCAGTCTCACGGGAGGGGGCCAGTGGGAGCAGTTCTTC.

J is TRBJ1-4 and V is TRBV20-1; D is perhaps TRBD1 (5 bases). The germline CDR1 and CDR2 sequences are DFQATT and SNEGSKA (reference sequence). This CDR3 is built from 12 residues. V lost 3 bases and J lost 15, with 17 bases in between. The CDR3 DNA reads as TGCAGTGCTAGTTGGGGGGGGAGTGAAGTGTTTTTT. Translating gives CSASWGGSEVFF.

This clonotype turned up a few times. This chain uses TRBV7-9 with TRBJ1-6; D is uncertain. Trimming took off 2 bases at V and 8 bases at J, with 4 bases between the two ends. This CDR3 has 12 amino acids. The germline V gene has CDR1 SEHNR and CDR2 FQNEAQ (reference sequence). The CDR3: CASSLQDSPLHF. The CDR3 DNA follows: TGTGCCAGCAGCTTACAGGATTCACCCCTCCACTTT.